A single sample is the source of the 10 T cell receptor beta chains below, sequenced in a study of vaccination and CD4 T cells after COVID-19. Researchers used the Oncomine TCR Beta short-read assay to sequence DNA from cultured CD4+ T cells. TCRdb ran MiXCR on the PCR reads and lists one entry per CDR3 protein. The sample has about 9,900 distinct CDR3 sequences, about half seen once. Sample treatment: roughly nine-day PBMC culture with coronavirus spike peptide pools or control peptides (ViraFEST assay). Their cognate antigens are unknown. Material for sequencing was CD4+ T cells from blood, cultured in vitro. The receptor set was obtained from a human donor who had recovered from COVID-19.

The chain has TRBV4-1 and TRBJ2-1, with D unresolved. Trimming took off 2 bases at V and 5 bases at J, with 4 bases between the two ends. The CDR3 runs to 12 residues. Per the germline V gene, CDR1 is MGHRA and CDR2 is YSYEKL. The CDR3 region is CASSQINNEQFF. The CDR3 DNA follows: TGCGCCAGCAGCCAAATTAACAATGAGCAGTTCTTC.

V gene TRBV12-3 or TRBV12-4 combines with J gene TRBJ1-2; no definite D call. Trimming shortened V by 0 bases and J by 4 bases, and 9 bases separated the two germline ends. CDR3 length: 14 residues. CDR3 protein: CASSLAADLYGYTF. The CDR3 DNA reads as TGTGCCAGCAGTTTAGCCGCGGACCTCTATGGCTACACCTTC.

The chain is built from TRBV20-1 and TRBJ2-3; TRBD1 agrees at 8 bases. The germline V gene has CDR1 DFQATT and CDR2 SNEGSKA (reference sequence). V lost 8 bases and J lost 3; bases outside the gene matches: 7. The CDR3 covers 13 residues. The CDR3 DNA follows: TGCAGTTCCAGGGGGCTTGGTACAGATACGCAGTATTTT. Protein sequence: CSSRGLGTDTQYF.

The table lists this clonotype with a few counts. This sequence joins TRBV6-1 and TRBJ1-5, with a tentative D call TRBD1 (6 bases). This CDR3 spans 13 amino acids. Germline V gene lookup returns CDR1 MNHNS and CDR2 SASEGT. The V gene lost 5 bases and the J gene lost 6 bases, with 11 bases spanning the gap. The CDR3 sequence: CASSRTVFQPQHF. Written as DNA, the CDR3 is TGTGCCAGCAGTAGGACAGTTTTTCAGCCCCAGCATTTT.

The chain has TRBV11-2 and TRBJ2-3, with 8 bases fitting TRBD2. CDR1 and CDR2 (germline): SGHAT, FQNNGV. The CDR3 length is 18 residues. The J segment lost 0 bases and the V segment lost 1 base, leaving 9 bases of the junction unmatched. For the CDR3, the DNA is TGTGCCAGCAGCTTAGGCTATCTAGCGGGCCCTAGCACAGATACGCAGTATTTT. The encoded protein is CASSLGYLAGPSTDTQYF.

This clonotype was seen more than once but under ten times. J is TRBJ2-3 and V is TRBV2; TRBD2 aligns across 14 bases. The CDR3 is 16 residues long. In germline, CDR1 is SNHLY, CDR2 FYNNEI. Germline trimming cut 6 bases from V and 5 bases from J; bases unmatched to any gene: 7. CDR3 sequence reads: CASRLTSGGAGDTQYF. The CDR3 DNA reads as TGTGCCAGCAGGTTGACTAGCGGGGGGGCGGGAGATACGCAGTATTTT.

This sequence joins TRBV6-1 and TRBJ1-6; 11 bases fit TRBD1. Germline V gene data show CDR1 as MNHNS and CDR2 as SASEGT. The CDR3 runs 14 residues. V lost 7 bases and J lost 7; bases outside the gene matches: 3. CDR3 coding DNA: TGTGCCAGCATCCGGGACAGGGGGAATTCACCCCTCCACTTT. The encoded protein is CASIRDRGNSPLHF.

This clonotype was observed a few times. The chain carries TRBV24-1 and TRBJ1-2; no firm D call. V lost 4 bases and J lost 9, with 8 bases in between. This CDR3 comprises 11 residues. Germline V lookup: CDR1 KGHDR, CDR2 SFDVKD. The CDR3 region is CATSDGVSYTF. DNA for the CDR3: TGTGCCACCAGTGACGGGGTGAGCTACACCTTC.

This chain connects TRBV30 to TRBJ1-1; TRBD1 might be the D (6 bases). Per the germline V gene, CDR1 is GTSNPN and CDR2 is SVGIG (reference sequence). V was pared by 5 bases and J by 4 bases, with 11 bases between. The CDR3 runs 12 residues. The CDR3 region is CAWEQGGTEAFF. The CDR3, as DNA: TGTGCCTGGGAACAGGGAGGCACTGAAGCTTTCTTT.

The V call is TRBV6-5, the J call TRBJ2-7, with D possibly matching TRBD1 (6 bases). This CDR3 is built from 15 residues. V was pared by 0 bases and J by 0 bases, with 9 bases between. Germline-derived CDR1 and CDR2 are MNHEY and SVGAGI. The CDR3 DNA is TGTGCCAGCAGTTACTCCGCAGGGGACTCCTACGAGCAGTACTTC. Its translation: CASSYSAGDSYEQYF.